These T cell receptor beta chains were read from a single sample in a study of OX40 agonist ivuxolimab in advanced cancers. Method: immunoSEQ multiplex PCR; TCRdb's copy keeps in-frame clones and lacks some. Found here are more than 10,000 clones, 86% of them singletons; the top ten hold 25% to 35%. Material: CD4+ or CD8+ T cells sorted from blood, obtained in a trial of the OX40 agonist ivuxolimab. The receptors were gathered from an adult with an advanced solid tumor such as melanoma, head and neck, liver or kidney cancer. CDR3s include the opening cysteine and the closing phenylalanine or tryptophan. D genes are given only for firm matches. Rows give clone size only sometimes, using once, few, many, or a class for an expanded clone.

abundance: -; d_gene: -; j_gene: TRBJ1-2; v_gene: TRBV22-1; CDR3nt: TGTCCTGGGAGTTCGCGTCGAAAGCGAAAGACCTATGGCTACACCTTC; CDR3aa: CPGSSRRKRKTYGYTF
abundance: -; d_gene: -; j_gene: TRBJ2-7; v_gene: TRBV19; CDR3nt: TGTGCCAGTAGTATAGATCGAGGGGACGAGCAGTACTTC; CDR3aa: CASSIDRGDEQYF
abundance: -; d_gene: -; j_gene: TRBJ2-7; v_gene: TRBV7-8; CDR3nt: TGTGCCAGCAGCTCCACCTACGAGCAGTACTTC; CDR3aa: CASSSTYEQYF
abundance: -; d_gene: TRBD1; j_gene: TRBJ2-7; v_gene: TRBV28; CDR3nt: TGTGCCAGCAGTCCCCTTGGACAGGGAGGCGAGCAGTACTTC; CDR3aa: CASSPLGQGGEQYF
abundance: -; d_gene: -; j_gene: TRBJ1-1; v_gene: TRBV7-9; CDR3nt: TGTGCCAGCAGCGCAGGGAATGAAGCTTTCTTT; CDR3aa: CASSAGNEAFF
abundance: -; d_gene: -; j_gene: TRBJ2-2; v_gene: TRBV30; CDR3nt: TGTGCCTGGATCCTATACACCGGGGAGCTGTTTTTT; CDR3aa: CAWILYTGELFF
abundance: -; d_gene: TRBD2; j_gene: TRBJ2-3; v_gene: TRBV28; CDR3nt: TGTGCCAGCAGTTTACCGCTAGCGGCAGATACGCAGTATTTT; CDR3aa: CASSLPLAADTQYF
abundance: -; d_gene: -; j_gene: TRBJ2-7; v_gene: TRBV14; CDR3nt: TGTGCCAGCAGCCATTGGGACACCCACGAGCAGTACTTC; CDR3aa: CASSHWDTHEQYF
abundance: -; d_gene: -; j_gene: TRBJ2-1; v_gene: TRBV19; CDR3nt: TGTGCCAGTAGTGCAGGGACAAACAATGAGCAGTTCTTC; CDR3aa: CASSAGTNNEQFF
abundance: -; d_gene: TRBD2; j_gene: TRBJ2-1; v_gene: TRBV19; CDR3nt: TGTGCCAGTAGTGTTCTAGCGGGATCCTACAATGAGCAGTTCTTC; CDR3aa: CASSVLAGSYNEQFF
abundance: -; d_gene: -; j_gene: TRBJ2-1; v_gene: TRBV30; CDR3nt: TGTGCCTGGAGTGCCCCGGGACTCCCGGTTTTGCATGAGCAGTTCTTC; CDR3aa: CAWSAPGLPVLHEQFF
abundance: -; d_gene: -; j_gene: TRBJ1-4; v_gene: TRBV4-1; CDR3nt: TGCGCCAGCAGCCCTCGGACAGATGAAAAACTGTTTTTT; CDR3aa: CASSPRTDEKLFF
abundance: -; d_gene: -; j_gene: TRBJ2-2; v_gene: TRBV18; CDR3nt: TGTGCCAGCTCACCAACCCAGTTATCCGGGGAGCTGTTTTTT; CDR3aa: CASSPTQLSGELFF
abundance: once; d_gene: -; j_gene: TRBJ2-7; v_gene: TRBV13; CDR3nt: TGTGCCAGCAGCCTCCCCCGGAGCCCCTACGAGCAGTACTTC; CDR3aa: CASSLPRSPYEQYF
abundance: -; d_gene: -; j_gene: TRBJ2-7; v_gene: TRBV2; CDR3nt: TGTGCCAGCAGTGAAGGGGGGCCGGGAGGTGGTTACGAGCAGTACTTC; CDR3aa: CASSEGGPGGGYEQYF
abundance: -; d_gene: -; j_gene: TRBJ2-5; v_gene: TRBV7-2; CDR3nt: TGTGCCAGCAGCTTTGGAGGTGAAGAGACCCAGCACTTC; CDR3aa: CASSFGGEETQHF
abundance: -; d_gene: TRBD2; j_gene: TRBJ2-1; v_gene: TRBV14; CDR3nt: TGTGCCAGCAGCCAAGGGACTAGCCCAATACATGAGCAGTTCTTC; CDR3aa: CASSQGTSPIHEQFF
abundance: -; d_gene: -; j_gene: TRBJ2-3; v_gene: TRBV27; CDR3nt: TGTGCCAGCAGCCCCTTAGGGCCCAACGATACGCAGTATTTT; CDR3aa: CASSPLGPNDTQYF
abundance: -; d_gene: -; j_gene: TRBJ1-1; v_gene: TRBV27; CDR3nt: TGTGCCAGCAGTCCTATCCCAGGGGACAACACTGAAGCTTTCTTT; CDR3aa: CASSPIPGDNTEAFF
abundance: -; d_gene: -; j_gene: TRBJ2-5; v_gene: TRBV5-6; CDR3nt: TGTGCCAGCAGCGGAGTGACAGAACAAGAGACCCAGTACTTC; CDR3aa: CASSGVTEQETQYF
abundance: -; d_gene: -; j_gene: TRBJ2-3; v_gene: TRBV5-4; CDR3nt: TGTGCCAGCAGCTTGGTAACAGATACGCAGTATTTT; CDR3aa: CASSLVTDTQYF
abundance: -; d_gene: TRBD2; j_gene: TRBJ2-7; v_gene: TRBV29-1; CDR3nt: TGCAGCGTTGGCGGGACTAGCGGCTACGAGCAGTACTTC; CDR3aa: CSVGGTSGYEQYF
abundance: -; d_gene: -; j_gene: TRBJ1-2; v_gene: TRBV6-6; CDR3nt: TGTGCCAGCAGTTTGGGGGCATTAGCTAACTATGGCTACACCTTC; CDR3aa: CASSLGALANYGYTF
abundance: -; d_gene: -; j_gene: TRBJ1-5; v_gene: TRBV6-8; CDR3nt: TGTGCCAGCAGTCCCCAAAGGGTTGGAAATCAGCCCCAGCATTTT; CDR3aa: CASSPQRVGNQPQHF
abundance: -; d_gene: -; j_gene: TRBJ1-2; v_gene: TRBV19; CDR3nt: TGTGCCAGTAGTATAAACCACGCAGGGGAATTCTATGGCTACACCTTC; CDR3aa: CASSINHAGEFYGYTF